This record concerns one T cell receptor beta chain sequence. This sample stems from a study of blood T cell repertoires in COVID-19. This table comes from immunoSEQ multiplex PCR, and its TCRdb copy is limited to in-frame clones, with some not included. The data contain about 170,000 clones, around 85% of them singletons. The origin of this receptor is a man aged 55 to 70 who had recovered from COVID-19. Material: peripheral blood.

The chain's CDR3 is CAGSCGGTTDTQYF. The CDR3 DNA is TGTGCCGGATCATGCGGGGGAACCACAGATACGCAGTATTTT. The chain recombines TRBV6-4 with TRBJ2-3; 7 nucleotides align to TRBD2. The germline V gene encodes CDR1 MRHNA and CDR2 SNTAGT. V trimming: 11 bases; J trimming: 2 bases; junction bases outside the gene matches: 10. The CDR3 is 14 residues long.